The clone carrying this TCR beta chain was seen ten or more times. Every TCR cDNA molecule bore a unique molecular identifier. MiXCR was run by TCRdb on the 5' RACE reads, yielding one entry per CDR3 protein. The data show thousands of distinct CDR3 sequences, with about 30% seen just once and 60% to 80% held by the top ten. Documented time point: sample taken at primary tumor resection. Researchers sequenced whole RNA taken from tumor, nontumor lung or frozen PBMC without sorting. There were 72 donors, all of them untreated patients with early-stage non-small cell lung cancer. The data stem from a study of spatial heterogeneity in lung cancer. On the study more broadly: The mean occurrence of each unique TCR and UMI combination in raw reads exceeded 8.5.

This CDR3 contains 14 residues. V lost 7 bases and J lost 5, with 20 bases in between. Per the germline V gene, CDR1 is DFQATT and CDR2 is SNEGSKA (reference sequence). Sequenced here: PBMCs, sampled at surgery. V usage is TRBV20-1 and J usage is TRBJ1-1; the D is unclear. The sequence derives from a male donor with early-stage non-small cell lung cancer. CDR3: CSGYPGEMVTEAFF. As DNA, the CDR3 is TGCAGTGGTTACCCCGGGGAGATGGTGACTGAAGCTTTCTTT.